This TCR beta chain was identified in a study of T cell responses to AZD1222 COVID-19 vaccine. In the case of this clone: Its cognate antigen is unknown.

This CDR3 spans 15 amino acids. Germline V lookup: CDR1 SGHNT, CDR2 YENEEA. V lost 4 bases and J lost 5; bases outside the gene matches: 7. The assay was immunoSEQ multiplex PCR, and TCRdb's table has in-frame clones only and misses some. The repertoire holds about 150,000 clones, with more than 90% as singletons. Whole-study findings and limits: Repertoires in all cases were sampled only once the peak T cell response had passed. Dominant at 160-218 and 743-854, vaccine-associated CD4 TCRs also spanned spike.

Specimen: peripheral blood, collected 28 days after the second AZD1222 dose. The sequence was obtained from an adult who received the AZD1222 COVID-19 vaccine. This chain uses TRBV11-3 with TRBJ2-5; 10 bases line up with TRBD1. Here the CDR3 reads CASSYRDRGWETQYF. CDR3 sequence (DNA): TGTGCCAGCAGCTACCGGGACAGGGGATGGGAGACCCAGTACTTC.